This T cell receptor (beta chain) originates from a study of T cell repertoires in cytomegalovirus infection. Study as a whole: HLA-B-restricted CMV epitopes that are well studied were used alongside recently identified HLA-C-restricted ones. Public TCR beta signatures provided an indication of both CMV infection and a matching HLA type.

Comments on this clonotype: The antigen remains undetermined. A much larger clone differs from this one at a single base, so this may be a read error.

Study observations and caveats: CMV-specific HLA-C-restricted TCR beta clonotypes dominated the ex vivo response.

CDR1 and CDR2 from the germline V gene are SGHAT and FQNNGV. CDR3 size: 13 residues. TCRdb used MiXCR to reprocess the reads, holding one entry per CDR3 protein. This sample has 100,000 or so distinct CDR3 sequences, with roughly two fifths found just once. This TCR derives from a human donor in good health (CMV status not recorded). Some clones in this sample may be carry-over from other donors' samples. J is TRBJ2-7 and V is TRBV11-2; D possibly matches TRBD1 or TRBD2 (5 bases each). This specimen consisted of CD8+ T cells from cultured PBMCs, obtained from culture after CMV antigen stimulation. The CDR3 sequence is CACSLGTSYEQYF. The DNA for the CDR3 is TGTGCCTGCAGCTTAGGGACCTCCTACGAGCAGTACTTC.